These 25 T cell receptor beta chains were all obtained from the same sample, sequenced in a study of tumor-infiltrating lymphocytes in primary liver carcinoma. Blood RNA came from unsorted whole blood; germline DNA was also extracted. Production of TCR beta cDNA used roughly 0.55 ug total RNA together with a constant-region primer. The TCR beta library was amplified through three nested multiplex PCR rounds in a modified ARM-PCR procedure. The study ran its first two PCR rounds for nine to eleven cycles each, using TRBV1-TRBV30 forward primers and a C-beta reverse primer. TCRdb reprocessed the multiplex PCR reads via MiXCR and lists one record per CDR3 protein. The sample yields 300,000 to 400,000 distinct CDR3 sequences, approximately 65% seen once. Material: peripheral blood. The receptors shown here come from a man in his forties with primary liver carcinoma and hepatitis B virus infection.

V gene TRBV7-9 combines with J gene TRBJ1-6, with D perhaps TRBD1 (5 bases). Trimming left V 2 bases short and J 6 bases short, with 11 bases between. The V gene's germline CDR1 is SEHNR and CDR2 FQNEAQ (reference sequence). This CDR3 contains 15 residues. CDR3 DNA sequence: TGTGCCAGCAGCTTATCGGGGGGGGGTAATTCACCCCTCCACTTT. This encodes CASSLSGGGNSPLHF.

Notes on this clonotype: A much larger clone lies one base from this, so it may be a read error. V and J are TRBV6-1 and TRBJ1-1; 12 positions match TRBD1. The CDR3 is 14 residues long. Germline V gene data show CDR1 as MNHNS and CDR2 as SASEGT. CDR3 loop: CTSRDGTGGVAAFF. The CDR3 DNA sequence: TGTACCAGCAGGGACGGGACAGGGGGCGTCGCGGCTTTCTTT.

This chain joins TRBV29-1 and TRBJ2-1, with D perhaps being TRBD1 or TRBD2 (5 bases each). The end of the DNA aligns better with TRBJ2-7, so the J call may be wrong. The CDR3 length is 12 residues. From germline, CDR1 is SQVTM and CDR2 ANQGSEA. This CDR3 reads CSVGTTPDEQYF. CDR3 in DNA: TGCAGCGTGGGGACCACCCCCGATGAGCAGTACTTC.

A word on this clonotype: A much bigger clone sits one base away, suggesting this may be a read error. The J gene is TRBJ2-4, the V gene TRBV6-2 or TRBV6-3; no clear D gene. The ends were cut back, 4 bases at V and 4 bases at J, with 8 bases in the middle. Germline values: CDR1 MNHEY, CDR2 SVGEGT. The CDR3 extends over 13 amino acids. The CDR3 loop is CASSFCGKNIQYF. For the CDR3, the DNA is TGTGCCAGCAGTTTCTGCGGTAAAAACATTCAGTACTTC.

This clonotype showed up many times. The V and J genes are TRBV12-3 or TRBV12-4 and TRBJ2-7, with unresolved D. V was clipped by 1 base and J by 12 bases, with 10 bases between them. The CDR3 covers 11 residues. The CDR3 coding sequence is TGTGCCAGCAGTTTAGGGGTCCGTCGGTACTTC. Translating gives CASSLGVRRYF.

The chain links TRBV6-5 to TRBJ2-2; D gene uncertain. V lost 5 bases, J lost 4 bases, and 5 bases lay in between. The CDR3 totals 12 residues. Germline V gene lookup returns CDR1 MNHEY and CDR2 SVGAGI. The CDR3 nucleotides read TGTGCCAGCAGTCCAAGCACCGGGGAGCTGTTTTTT. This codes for CASSPSTGELFF.

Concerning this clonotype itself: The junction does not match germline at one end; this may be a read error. The CDR3 DNA reads as TGTACCAGCAGCTCCAACCATAGACAGGGGCTCTACGAGCAGTACTTC. This translates into CTSSSNHRQGLYEQYF. V and J are TRBV6-5 and TRBJ2-7, with TRBD1 identical over 8 bases. There are 16 residues in the CDR3. Germline CDR1 MNHEY, CDR2 SVGAGI.

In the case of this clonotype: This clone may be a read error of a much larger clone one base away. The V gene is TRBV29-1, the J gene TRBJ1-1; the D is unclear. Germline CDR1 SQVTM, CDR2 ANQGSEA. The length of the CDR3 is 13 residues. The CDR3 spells CSVEGSSATKAFF. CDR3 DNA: TGCAGCGTTGAGGGGAGCTCTGCCACTAAAGCTTTCTTT.

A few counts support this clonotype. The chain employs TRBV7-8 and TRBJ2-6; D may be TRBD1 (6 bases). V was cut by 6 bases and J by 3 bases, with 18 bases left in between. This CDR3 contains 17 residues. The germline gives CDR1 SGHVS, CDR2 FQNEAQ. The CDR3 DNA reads TGTGCCAGCAGTTTTCAGATTGACAGGCTTGGGGCCAACGTCCTGACTTTC. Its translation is CASSFQIDRLGANVLTF.

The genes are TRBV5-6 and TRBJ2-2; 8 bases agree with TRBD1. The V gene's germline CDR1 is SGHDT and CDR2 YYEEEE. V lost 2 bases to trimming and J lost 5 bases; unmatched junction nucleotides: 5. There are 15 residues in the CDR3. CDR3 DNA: TGTGCCAGCAGCTTAACAAGGGACAGGACCGGGGAGCTGTTTTTT. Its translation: CASSLTRDRTGELFF.

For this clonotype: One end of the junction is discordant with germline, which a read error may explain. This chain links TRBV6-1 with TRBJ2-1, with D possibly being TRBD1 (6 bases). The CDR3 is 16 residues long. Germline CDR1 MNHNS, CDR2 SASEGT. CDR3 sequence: CASSEVSGAAYNEQLF. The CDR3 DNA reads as TGTGCCAGCAGTGAAGTTTCAGGGGCCGCTTACAATGAGCAGCTCTTC.

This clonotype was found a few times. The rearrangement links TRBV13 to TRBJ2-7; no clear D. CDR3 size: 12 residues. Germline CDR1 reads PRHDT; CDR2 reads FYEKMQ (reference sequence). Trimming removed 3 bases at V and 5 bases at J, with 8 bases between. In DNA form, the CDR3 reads TGTGCCAGCAGCTTGACCCCGGACGAGCAGTACTTC. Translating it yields CASSLTPDEQYF. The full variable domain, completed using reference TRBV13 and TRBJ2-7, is AAGVIQSPRHLIKEKRETATLKCYPIPRHDTVYWYQQGPGQDPQFLISFYEKMQSDKGSIPDRFSAQQFSDYHSELNMSSLELGDSALYFCASSLTPDEQYFGPGTRLTVT.

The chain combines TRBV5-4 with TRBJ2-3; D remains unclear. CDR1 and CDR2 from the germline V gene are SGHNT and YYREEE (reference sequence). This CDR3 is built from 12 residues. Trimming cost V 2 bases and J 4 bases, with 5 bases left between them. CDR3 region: CASSFGSDTQYF. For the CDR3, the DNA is TGTGCCAGCAGCTTTGGGTCAGATACGCAGTATTTT.

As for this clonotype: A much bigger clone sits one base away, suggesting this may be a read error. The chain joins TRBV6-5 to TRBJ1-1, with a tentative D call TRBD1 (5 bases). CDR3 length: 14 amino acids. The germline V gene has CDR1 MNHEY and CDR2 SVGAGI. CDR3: CTSSSSGGNTEAFF. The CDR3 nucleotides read TGTACCAGCTCATCTTCCGGGGGGAACACTGAAGCTTTCTTT.

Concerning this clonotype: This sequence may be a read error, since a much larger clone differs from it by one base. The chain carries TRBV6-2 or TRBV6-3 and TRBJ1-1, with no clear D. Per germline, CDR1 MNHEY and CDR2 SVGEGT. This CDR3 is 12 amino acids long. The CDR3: CASRDIWTGAFF. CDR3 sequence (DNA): TGTGCCAGCAGGGATATATGGACTGGAGCTTTCTTT.

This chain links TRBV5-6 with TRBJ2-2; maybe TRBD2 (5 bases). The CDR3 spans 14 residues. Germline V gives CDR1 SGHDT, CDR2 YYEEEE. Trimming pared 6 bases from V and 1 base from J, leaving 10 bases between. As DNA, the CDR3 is TGTGCCAGCAAGGCCGGAGGGAACACCGGGGAGCTGTTTTTT. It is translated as CASKAGGNTGELFF.

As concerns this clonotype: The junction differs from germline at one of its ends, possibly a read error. This CDR3 reads CTSSLIVGYVNEQFF. The CDR3 DNA reads as TGTACCAGCAGCTTAATAGTAGGGTATGTCAATGAGCAGTTCTTC. The chain joins TRBV7-3 to TRBJ2-1; D gene uncertain. This CDR3 region has 15 residues. Germline loops: CDR1 SGHTA, CDR2 FQGTGA.

CDR3 bases: TGCAGTGCTAGGGCCCAGGGCGAGCAAGCCCAGCATTTT. Translation gives CSARAQGEQAQHF. The chain joins TRBV20-1 to TRBJ1-5; possibly TRBD1 for D (5 bases). This CDR3 region has 13 residues. The V gene's germline CDR1 is DFQATT and CDR2 SNEGSKA (reference sequence). The V and J ends lost 3 bases and 11 bases respectively, with 17 bases between them.

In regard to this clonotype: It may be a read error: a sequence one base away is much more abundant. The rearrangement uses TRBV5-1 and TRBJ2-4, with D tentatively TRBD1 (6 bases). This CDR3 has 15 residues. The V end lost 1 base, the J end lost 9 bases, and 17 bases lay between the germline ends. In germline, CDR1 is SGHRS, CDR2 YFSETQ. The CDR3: CASSLRGFEESIQYF. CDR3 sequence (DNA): TGCGCCAGCAGCTTGAGGGGGTTTGAAGAAAGCATTCAGTACTTC.

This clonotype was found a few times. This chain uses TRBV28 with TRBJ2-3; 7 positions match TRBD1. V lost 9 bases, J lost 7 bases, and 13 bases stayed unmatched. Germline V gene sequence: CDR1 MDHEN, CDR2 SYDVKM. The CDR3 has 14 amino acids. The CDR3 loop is CASSSEDRPHTQYF. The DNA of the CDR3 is TGTGCCAGTAGCTCCGAGGACAGGCCGCATACGCAGTATTTT.

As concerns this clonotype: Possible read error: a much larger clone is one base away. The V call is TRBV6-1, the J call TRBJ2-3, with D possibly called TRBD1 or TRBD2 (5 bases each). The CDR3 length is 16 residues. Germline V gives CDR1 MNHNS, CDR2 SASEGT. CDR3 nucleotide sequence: TGTGCCGGCAGTGAAATAGGAGGACACTACACAGATACGCAGTATTTT. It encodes CAGSEIGGHYTDTQYF.

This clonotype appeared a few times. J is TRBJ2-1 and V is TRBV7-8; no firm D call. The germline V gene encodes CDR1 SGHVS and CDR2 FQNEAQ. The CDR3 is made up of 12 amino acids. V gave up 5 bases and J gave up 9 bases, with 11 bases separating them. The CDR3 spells CASSLSRSEQFF. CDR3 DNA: TGTGCCAGCAGCCTTAGTAGGAGTGAGCAGTTCTTC.

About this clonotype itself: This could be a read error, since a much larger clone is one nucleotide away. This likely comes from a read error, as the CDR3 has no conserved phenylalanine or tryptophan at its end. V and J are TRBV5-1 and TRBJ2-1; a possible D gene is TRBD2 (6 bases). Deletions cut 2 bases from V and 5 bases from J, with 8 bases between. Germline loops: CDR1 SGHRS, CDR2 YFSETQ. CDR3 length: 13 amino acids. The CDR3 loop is CASSFREHNEQFL. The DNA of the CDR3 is TGCGCCAGCAGCTTCCGGGAGCACAATGAGCAGTTCTTA.

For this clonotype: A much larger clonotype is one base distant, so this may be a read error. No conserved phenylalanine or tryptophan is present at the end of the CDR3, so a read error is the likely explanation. The DNA of the CDR3 is TGTGCCAGCAGCCGTTTCGGGCCCCCTAACTATGGCTACACCTAC. Its translation: CASSRFGPPNYGYTY. This chain uses TRBV6-5 with TRBJ1-2; D is unresolved. The germline gives CDR1 MNHEY, CDR2 SVGAGI. The V end was cut by 6 bases, the J end by 0 bases, with 14 bases between. The CDR3 totals 15 residues.

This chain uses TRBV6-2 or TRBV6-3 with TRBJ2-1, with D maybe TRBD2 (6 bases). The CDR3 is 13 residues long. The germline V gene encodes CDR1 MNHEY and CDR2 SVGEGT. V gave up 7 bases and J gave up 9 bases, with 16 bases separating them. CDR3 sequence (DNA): TGTGCCAGCAACAAGACCTGGAGGGTTGAGCAGTTCTTC. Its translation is CASNKTWRVEQFF.